This passage covers 24 T cell receptor beta chains from one sample sequenced in a study of OX40 agonist ivuxolimab in advanced cancers. Repertoires were generated with immunoSEQ multiplex PCR, while TCRdb's copy carries only in-frame clones and drops some. Here the sample spans approximately 58,000 clones, roughly 80% being singletons. The specimen was CD4+ or CD8+ T cells sorted from blood, collected in a trial of the OX40 agonist ivuxolimab. Every receptor here comes from an adult with an advanced solid tumor such as melanoma, head and neck, liver or kidney cancer.

The rearrangement links TRBV7-6 to TRBJ1-3; weak D call: TRBD1 (5 bases). The CDR3 covers 16 residues. Trimming removed 2 bases from V and 0 bases from J, with 11 bases in between. Germline CDR1 reads SGHVS; CDR2 reads FNYEAQ. The CDR3 loop reads CASSLNQGHSGNTIYF. The DNA for the CDR3 is TGTGCCAGCAGCTTAAATCAGGGCCACTCTGGAAACACCATATATTTT.

This clone was found a few times. The chain couples TRBV30 to TRBJ1-5; no clear D. This CDR3 comprises 12 residues. The germline V and J ends were trimmed by 1 base and 9 bases, with 10 bases remaining between them. CDR1 GTSNPN and CDR2 SVGIG come from the germline V gene (reference sequence). CDR3 DNA: TGTGCCTGGAGTGACCCCCCGAGGCCCCAGCATTTT. Its protein is CAWSDPPRPQHF. Based on the CDR3 plus reference TRBV30 and TRBJ1-5, the full variable domain is SQTIHQWPATLVQPVGSPLSLECTVEGTSNPNLYWYRQAAGRGLQLLFYSVGIGQISSEVPQNLSASRPQDRQFILSSKKLLLSDSGFYLCAWSDPPRPQHFGDGTRLSIL.

This chain joins TRBV11-3 and TRBJ2-3; 7 positions match TRBD2. Germline trimming cut 5 bases from V and 9 bases from J; bases unmatched to any gene: 5. CDR1 SGHNT and CDR2 YENEEA come from the germline V gene. This CDR3 has 12 residues. The CDR3 sequence is CASSPAGGTQYF. The DNA for the CDR3 is TGTGCCAGCAGCCCTGCCGGGGGGACGCAGTATTTT.

The chain links TRBV19 to TRBJ1-5; D gene uncertain. CDR1 is LNHDA, CDR2 SQIVND, per germline (reference sequence). V lost 5 bases and J lost 5, with 13 bases in between. This CDR3 is built from 14 residues. The chain's CDR3 is CASSSQVRDQPQHF. CDR3 sequence (DNA): TGTGCCAGTAGTTCCCAGGTTAGGGATCAGCCCCAGCATTTT. The entire variable domain, with the rest obtained from reference TRBV19 and TRBJ1-5, is as follows: DGGITQSPKYLFRKEGQNVTLSCEQNLNHDAMYWYRQDPGQGLRLIYYSQIVNDFQKGDIAEGYSVSREKKESFPLTVTSAQKNPTAFYLCASSSQVRDQPQHFGDGTRLSIL.

V is TRBV4-2 and J is TRBJ1-1, with a tentative D call TRBD1 (5 bases). With 2 bases removed from V and 0 bases from J, the gap between germline ends came to 7 bases. CDR3 length equals 14 residues. Germline V gene sequence: CDR1 LGHNA, CDR2 YNFKEQ. CDR3 sequence: CASSQRGMNTEAFF. The DNA for the CDR3 is TGTGCCAGCAGCCAACGGGGGATGAACACTGAAGCTTTCTTT.

The chain recombines TRBV9 with TRBJ2-2, with 7 bases matching TRBD1. Germline CDR1 is SGDLS and CDR2 is YYNGEE. The V segment lost 4 bases and the J segment 6 bases; nucleotides outside the gene matches: 9. This CDR3 is built from 15 residues. CDR3 sequence: CASSPFHTGAGELFF. CDR3 nucleotides: TGTGCCAGCAGCCCATTCCATACAGGGGCCGGGGAGCTGTTTTTT.

V is TRBV5-1 and J is TRBJ2-2, with 9 bases that match TRBD2. Germline V gene data show CDR1 as SGHRS and CDR2 as YFSETQ. This CDR3 has 14 residues. V lost 4 bases, J lost 7 bases, and 5 bases stayed unmatched. DNA of the CDR3: TGCGCCAGCAGCGAGGGACTAGCTGGCGGGGAGCTGTTTTTT. Translated, it gives CASSEGLAGGELFF.

The J gene is TRBJ2-3, the V gene TRBV5-4; D possibly uses TRBD1 or TRBD2 (6 bases each). The V and J ends lost 4 bases and 6 bases respectively, with 15 bases between them. This CDR3 comprises 14 residues. CDR1 and CDR2 (germline): SGHNT, YYREEE (reference sequence). CDR3 amino acids: CASSPTGARDTQYF. For the CDR3, the DNA is TGTGCCAGCAGCCCCACGGGGGCGCGGGATACGCAGTATTTT.

The V gene is TRBV4-1, the J gene TRBJ2-5, with TRBD2 matching 10 bases. The CDR3 loop spans 16 amino acids. The J segment lost 11 bases and the V segment lost 4 bases, leaving 16 bases of the junction unmatched. The germline gives CDR1 MGHRA, CDR2 YSYEKL. The CDR3 DNA reads TGCGCCAGCAGCCCAGCTCGACTAGCGGGCGTGGGAGAGCAGTACTTC. Translation: CASSPARLAGVGEQYF.

The rearrangement joins TRBV7-9 to TRBJ2-7; no clear D. The germline gives CDR1 SEHNR, CDR2 FQNEAQ (reference sequence). The CDR3 is 11 amino acids. V lost 5 bases to trimming and J lost 4 bases, with 6 bases between them. Here the CDR3 DNA reads TGTGCCAGCAGCCCTCAGTACGAGCAGTACTTC. This translates into CASSPQYEQYF. The whole variable domain, remainder taken from reference TRBV7-9 and TRBJ2-7, is DTGVSQNPRHKITKRGQNVTFRCDPISEHNRLYWYRQTLGQGPEFLTYFQNEAQLEKSRLLSDRFSAERPKGSFSTLEIQRTEQGDSAMYLCASSPQYEQYFGPGTRLTVT.

A word on this clone: One junction end disagrees with the germline gene, perhaps due to a read error. The V gene is TRBV11-2, the J gene TRBJ2-1; 7 bases line up with TRBD2. The CDR3 spans 12 residues. CDR1 is SGHAT, CDR2 FQNNGV, per germline. CDR3 bases: TGTGCCAGCAGACAATGGGGGGGGACCACCCTCTTC. Translating gives CASRQWGGTTLF. The full variable domain, completed using reference TRBV11-2 and TRBJ2-1, is EAGVAQSPRYKIIEKRQSVAFWCNPISGHATLYWYQQILGQGPKLLIQFQNNGVVDDSQLPKDRFSAERLKGVDSTLKIQPAKLEDSAVYLCASRQWGGTTLFGPGTRLTVL.

J is TRBJ2-7 and V is TRBV9; TRBD1 aligns across 9 bases. Germline loops: CDR1 SGDLS, CDR2 YYNGEE. The CDR3 covers 15 residues. Germline trimming cut 4 bases from V and 3 bases from J; bases unmatched to any gene: 8. The CDR3 region is CASSPPGTGSYEQYF. CDR3 DNA sequence: TGTGCCAGCAGCCCGCCCGGGACAGGGAGCTACGAGCAGTACTTC.

The chain joins TRBV5-4 to TRBJ2-1; 12 bases are shared with TRBD2. V lost 5 bases and J lost 0; bases outside the gene matches: 0. CDR3 length: 15 residues. Germline V gives CDR1 SGHNT, CDR2 YYREEE (reference sequence). CDR3 sequence (DNA): TGTGCCAGCAGGACTAGCGGGAGCTCCTACAATGAGCAGTTCTTC. This codes for CASRTSGSSYNEQFF.

This clone has just a few counts. The genes are TRBV20-1 and TRBJ2-5; D remains ambiguous. Germline V gene lookup returns CDR1 DFQATT and CDR2 SNEGSKA (reference sequence). This CDR3 is 11 amino acids long. The V end was cut by 5 bases, the J end by 5 bases, with 9 bases between. CDR3 loop: CSAQKMETQYF. The CDR3 DNA follows: TGCAGTGCTCAGAAAATGGAGACCCAGTACTTC.

The V gene is TRBV19, the J gene TRBJ2-3; TRBD1 aligns across 9 bases. This CDR3 spans 16 amino acids. With V trimmed by 4 bases and J by 4 bases, 9 bases remained unmatched. CDR1 and CDR2 (germline): LNHDA, SQIVND (reference sequence). The CDR3 DNA reads TGTGCCAGTAGTAGAGCGTCGGGACAGGGTTCAGATACGCAGTATTTT. Translating gives CASSRASGQGSDTQYF.

J is TRBJ2-1 and V is TRBV30; 7 nucleotides match TRBD2. The J segment lost 2 bases and the V segment lost 2 bases, leaving 3 bases of the junction unmatched. The CDR3 covers 14 residues. Germline CDR1 reads GTSNPN; CDR2 reads SVGIG (reference sequence). CDR3 loop: CAWSSAGAYNEQFF. The CDR3 DNA follows: TGTGCCTGGAGTTCCGCGGGAGCCTACAATGAGCAGTTCTTC.

The chain links TRBV7-9 to TRBJ1-6, with a weak D call TRBD1 (5 bases). Trimming pared 4 bases from V and 6 bases from J, leaving 10 bases between. The CDR3 spans 14 residues. From germline, CDR1 is SEHNR and CDR2 FQNEAQ (reference sequence). The CDR3 loop reads CASSSQGTNSPLHF. CDR3 nucleotides: TGTGCCAGCAGCTCTCAGGGTACTAATTCACCCCTCCACTTT.

V is TRBV30 and J is TRBJ2-1, with 11 bases aligning to TRBD2. V was clipped by 4 bases and J by 7 bases; unmatched bases: 3. CDR1 and CDR2 from the germline V gene are GTSNPN and SVGIG (reference sequence). The CDR3 sequence is 13 residues long. The CDR3 sequence: CAWITSGSNEQFF. For the CDR3, the DNA is TGTGCCTGGATCACTAGCGGGAGTAATGAGCAGTTCTTC.

This clone was counted a single time. The chain recombines TRBV6-6 with TRBJ1-1; TRBD1 is a possible D gene (6 bases). The germline gives CDR1 MNHNY, CDR2 SVGAGI (reference sequence). The V end lost 6 bases, the J end lost 2 bases, and 10 bases lay between the germline ends. CDR3 length: 13 residues. DNA for the CDR3: TGTGCCAGCAGAAGACAGGCTAACACTGAAGCTTTCTTT. It yields the protein CASRRQANTEAFF.

This clone was detected once. At one boundary the junction diverges from the germline segment, which might be a read error. The chain recombines TRBV11-2 with TRBJ2-7; 8 bases are shared with TRBD1. Germline assignment: CDR1 SGHAT and CDR2 FQNNGV. The CDR3 has 15 residues. The CDR3: CASSIDRGVRNEQYF. The DNA for the CDR3 is TGTGCCAGCAGCATAGACAGGGGTGTTCGGAACGAGCAGTACTTC.

This clone was detected once. V and J are TRBV7-2 and TRBJ2-3, with 8 bases matching TRBD2. The germline V gene has CDR1 SGHTA and CDR2 FQGNSA. The length of the CDR3 is 15 residues. With 8 bases clipped from V and 4 bases from J, the junction kept 11 bases outside the gene matches. The CDR3 DNA reads TGTGCCAGCTCCAAGGGCGCGGGAGGCGCAGATACGCAGTATTTT. Its translation is CASSKGAGGADTQYF.

There are a few counts of this clone. The V call is TRBV7-2, the J call TRBJ1-2; D is possibly TRBD1 (6 bases). This CDR3 is built from 14 residues. CDR1 is SGHTA, CDR2 FQGNSA, per germline. Trimming took off 5 bases at V and 7 bases at J, with 17 bases between the two ends. The CDR3 sequence is CASSGGQGMGGYTF. The CDR3 DNA reads as TGTGCCAGCAGCGGGGGGCAAGGGATGGGTGGCTACACCTTC. Combining the CDR3 with reference TRBV7-2 and TRBJ1-2 gives the whole variable domain GAGVSQSPSNKVTEKGKDVELRCDPISGHTALYWYRQSLGQGLEFLIYFQGNSAPDKSGLPSDRFSAERTGGSVSTLTIQRTQQEDSAVYLCASSGGQGMGGYTFGSGTRLTVV.

This clone turned up a few times. The chain carries TRBV27 and TRBJ1-1; a weak D match, TRBD1 (5 bases). The V end lost 6 bases, the J end lost 7 bases, and 21 bases lay between the germline ends. CDR1 MNHEY and CDR2 SMNVEV come from the germline V gene (reference sequence). The CDR3 covers 15 residues. CDR3 sequence reads: CASSPRGAVRVEAFF. The CDR3 bases are TGTGCCAGCAGCCCGCGAGGGGCGGTGAGAGTTGAAGCTTTCTTT.

This clone has a single count. The chain joins TRBV7-2 to TRBJ2-2, with 10 nucleotides matching TRBD2. The CDR3 length is 17 residues. Trimming cost V 1 base and J 8 bases; bases outside gene matches: 10. Germline V gene data show CDR1 as SGHTA and CDR2 as FQGNSA. DNA of the CDR3: TGTGCCAGCAGCTTAGGGACTAGCGGACCCTCGTTTGGGGAGCTGTTTTTT. This sequence encodes CASSLGTSGPSFGELFF.